This T cell receptor (beta chain) was sequenced for a study of T cells in localized non-small cell lung cancer. V lost 1 base, J lost 6 bases, and 9 bases lay in between. Looked up from germline, CDR1 is SGHTS and CDR2 is YDEGEE. CDR3 length: 13 residues. Here immunoSEQ multiplex PCR was the method, and the copy in TCRdb shows in-frame clones only, minus some. The table shows approximately 31,000 clones, with 78% occurring only once. V is TRBV5-8 and J is TRBJ2-3; D is unresolved. The TCR was taken from a male donor aged 60 or over with stage II squamous cell lung carcinoma. This sample comprised peripheral blood, obtained before any cancer treatment. CDR3 residues: CASSLTGSDTQYF. CDR3 nucleotide sequence: TGTGCCAGCAGCTTGACGGGCTCGGATACGCAGTATTTT.